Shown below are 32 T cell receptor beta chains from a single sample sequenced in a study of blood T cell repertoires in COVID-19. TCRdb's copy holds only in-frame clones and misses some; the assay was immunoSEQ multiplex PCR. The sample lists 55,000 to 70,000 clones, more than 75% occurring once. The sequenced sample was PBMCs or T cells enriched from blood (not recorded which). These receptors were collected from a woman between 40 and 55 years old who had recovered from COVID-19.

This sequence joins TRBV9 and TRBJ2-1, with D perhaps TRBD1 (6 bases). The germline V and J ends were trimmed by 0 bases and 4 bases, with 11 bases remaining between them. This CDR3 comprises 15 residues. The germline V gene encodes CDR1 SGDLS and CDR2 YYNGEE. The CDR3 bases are TGTGCCAGCAGCGTAGTGGGGGCCACATACAATGAGCAGTTCTTC. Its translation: CASSVVGATYNEQFF.

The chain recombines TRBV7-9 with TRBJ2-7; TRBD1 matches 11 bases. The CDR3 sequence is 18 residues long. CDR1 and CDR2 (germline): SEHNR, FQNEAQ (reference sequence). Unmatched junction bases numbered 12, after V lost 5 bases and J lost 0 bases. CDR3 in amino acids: CASSITPDRGLNSYEQYF. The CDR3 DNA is TGTGCCAGCAGCATAACGCCGGACAGGGGGCTGAACTCCTACGAGCAGTACTTC. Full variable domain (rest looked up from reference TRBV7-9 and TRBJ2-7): DTGVSQNPRHKITKRGQNVTFRCDPISEHNRLYWYRQTLGQGPEFLTYFQNEAQLEKSRLLSDRFSAERPKGSFSTLEIQRTEQGDSAMYLCASSITPDRGLNSYEQYFGPGTRLTVT.

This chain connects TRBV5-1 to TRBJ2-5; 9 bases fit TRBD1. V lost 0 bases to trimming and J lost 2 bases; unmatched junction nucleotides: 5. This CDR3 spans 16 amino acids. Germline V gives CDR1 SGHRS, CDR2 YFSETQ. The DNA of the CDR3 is TGCGCCAGCAGCTTGGCTGGGACAGGGAGTCAAGAGACCCAGTACTTC. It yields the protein CASSLAGTGSQETQYF.

CDR3 region: CASSQSGVEKLFF. The CDR3 bases are TGTGCCAGCAGCCAATCAGGGGTTGAAAAACTGTTTTTT. V gene TRBV12-3 or TRBV12-4 combines with J gene TRBJ1-4; a possible D gene is TRBD1 (6 bases). Trimming pared 6 bases from V and 7 bases from J, leaving 12 bases between. The CDR3 spans 13 residues.

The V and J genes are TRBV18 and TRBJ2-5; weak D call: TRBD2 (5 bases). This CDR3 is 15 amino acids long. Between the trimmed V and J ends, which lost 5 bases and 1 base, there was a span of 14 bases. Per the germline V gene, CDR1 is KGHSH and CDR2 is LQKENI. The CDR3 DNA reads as TGTGCCAGCTCAAACCGGAAGGAGGCCCAAGAGACCCAGTACTTC. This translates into CASSNRKEAQETQYF.

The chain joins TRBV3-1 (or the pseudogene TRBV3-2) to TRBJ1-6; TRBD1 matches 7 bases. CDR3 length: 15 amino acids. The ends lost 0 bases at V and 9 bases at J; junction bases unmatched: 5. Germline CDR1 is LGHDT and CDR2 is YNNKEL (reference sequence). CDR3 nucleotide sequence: TGTGCCAGCAGCCAAGAAAGACAGGGCCTTTCACCCCTCCACTTT. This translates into CASSQERQGLSPLHF.

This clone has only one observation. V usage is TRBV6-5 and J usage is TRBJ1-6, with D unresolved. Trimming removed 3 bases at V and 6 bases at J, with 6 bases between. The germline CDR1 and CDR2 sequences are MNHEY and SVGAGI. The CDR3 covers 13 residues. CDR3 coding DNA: TGTGCCAGCAGTTATATAGCTAATTCACCCCTCCACTTT. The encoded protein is CASSYIANSPLHF.

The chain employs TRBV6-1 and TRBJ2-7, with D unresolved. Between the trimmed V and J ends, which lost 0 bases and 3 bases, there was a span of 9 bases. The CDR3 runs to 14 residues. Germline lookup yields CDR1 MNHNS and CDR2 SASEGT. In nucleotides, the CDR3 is TGTGCCAGCAGTGAAGCAGCAGCGAACTACGAGCAGTACTTC. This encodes CASSEAAANYEQYF.

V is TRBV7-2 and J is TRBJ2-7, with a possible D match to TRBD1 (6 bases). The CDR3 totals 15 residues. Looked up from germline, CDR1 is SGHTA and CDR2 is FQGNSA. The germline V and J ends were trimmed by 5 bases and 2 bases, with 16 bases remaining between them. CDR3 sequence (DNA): TGTGCCAGCAGCGCCCGGACAGAAACCACCTACGAGCAGTACTTC. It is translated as CASSARTETTYEQYF.

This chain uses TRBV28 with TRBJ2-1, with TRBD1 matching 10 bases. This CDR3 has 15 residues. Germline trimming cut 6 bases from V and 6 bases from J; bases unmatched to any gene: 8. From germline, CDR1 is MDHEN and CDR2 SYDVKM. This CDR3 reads CASSLRDRGVNEQFF. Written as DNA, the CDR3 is TGTGCCAGCAGCTTGAGGGACAGGGGAGTCAATGAGCAGTTCTTC.

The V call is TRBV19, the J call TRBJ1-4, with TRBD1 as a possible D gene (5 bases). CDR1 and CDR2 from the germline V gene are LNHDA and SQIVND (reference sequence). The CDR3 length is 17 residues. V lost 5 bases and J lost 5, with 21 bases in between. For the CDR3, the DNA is TGTGCCAGTAGTTTGAATGAGGCCGGCAGGGCCAATGAAAAACTGTTTTTT. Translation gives CASSLNEAGRANEKLFF.

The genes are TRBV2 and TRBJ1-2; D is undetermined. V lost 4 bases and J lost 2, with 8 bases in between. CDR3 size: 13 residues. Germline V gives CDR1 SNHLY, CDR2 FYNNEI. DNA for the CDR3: TGTGCCAGCAGTGCCGACACGAACTATGGCTACACCTTC. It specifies CASSADTNYGYTF.

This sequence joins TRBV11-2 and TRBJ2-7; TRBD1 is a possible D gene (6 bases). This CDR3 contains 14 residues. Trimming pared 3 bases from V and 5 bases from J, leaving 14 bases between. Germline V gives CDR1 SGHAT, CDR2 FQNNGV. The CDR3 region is CASSLGQGINEQYF. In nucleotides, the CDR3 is TGTGCCAGCAGCTTGGGGCAGGGGATCAACGAGCAGTACTTC.

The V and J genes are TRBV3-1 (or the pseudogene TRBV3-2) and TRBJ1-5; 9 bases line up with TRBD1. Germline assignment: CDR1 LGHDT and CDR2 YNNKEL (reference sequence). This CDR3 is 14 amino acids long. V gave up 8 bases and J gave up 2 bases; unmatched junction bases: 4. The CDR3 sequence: CASSRTGGNQPQHF. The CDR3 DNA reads TGTGCCAGCTCGCGGACAGGGGGCAATCAGCCCCAGCATTTT.

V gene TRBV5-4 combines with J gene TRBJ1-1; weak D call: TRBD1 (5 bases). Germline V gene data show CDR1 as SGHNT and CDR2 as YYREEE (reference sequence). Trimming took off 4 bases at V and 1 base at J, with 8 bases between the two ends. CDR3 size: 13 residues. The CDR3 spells CASSLTENTEAFF. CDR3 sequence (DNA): TGTGCCAGCAGCCTGACAGAGAACACTGAAGCTTTCTTT.

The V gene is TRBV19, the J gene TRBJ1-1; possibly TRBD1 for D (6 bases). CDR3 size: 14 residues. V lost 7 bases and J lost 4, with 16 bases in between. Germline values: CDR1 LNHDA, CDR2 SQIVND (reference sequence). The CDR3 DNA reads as TGTGCCAGTATCCTAACAGGGTCTAGCACTGAAGCTTTCTTT. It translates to CASILTGSSTEAFF. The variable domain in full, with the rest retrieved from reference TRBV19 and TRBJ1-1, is DGGITQSPKYLFRKEGQNVTLSCEQNLNHDAMYWYRQDPGQGLRLIYYSQIVNDFQKGDIAEGYSVSREKKESFPLTVTSAQKNPTAFYLCASILTGSSTEAFFGQGTRLTVV.

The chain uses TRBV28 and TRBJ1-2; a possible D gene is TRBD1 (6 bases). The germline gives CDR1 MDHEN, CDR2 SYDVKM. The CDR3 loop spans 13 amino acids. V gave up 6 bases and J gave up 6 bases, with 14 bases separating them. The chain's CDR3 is CASSPPRDNGYTF. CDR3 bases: TGTGCCAGCAGCCCCCCCAGGGACAATGGCTACACCTTC.

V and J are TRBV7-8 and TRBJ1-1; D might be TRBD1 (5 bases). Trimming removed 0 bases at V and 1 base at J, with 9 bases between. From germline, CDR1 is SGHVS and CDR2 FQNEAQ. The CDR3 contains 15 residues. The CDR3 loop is CASSLASGGNTEAFF. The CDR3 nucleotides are TGTGCCAGCAGCTTAGCGTCCGGGGGGAACACTGAAGCTTTCTTT.

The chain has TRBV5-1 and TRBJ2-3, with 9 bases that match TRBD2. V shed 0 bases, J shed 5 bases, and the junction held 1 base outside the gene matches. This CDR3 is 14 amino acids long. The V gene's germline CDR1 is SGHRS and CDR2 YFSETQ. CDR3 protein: CASSLDSGGDTQYF. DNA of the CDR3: TGCGCCAGCAGCTTGGATAGCGGGGGAGATACGCAGTATTTT.

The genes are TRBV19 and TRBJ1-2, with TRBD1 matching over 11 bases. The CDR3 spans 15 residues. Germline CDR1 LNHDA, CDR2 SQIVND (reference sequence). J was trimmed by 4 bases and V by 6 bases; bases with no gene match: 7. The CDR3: CASSLGTGGGYGYTF. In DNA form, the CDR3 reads TGTGCCAGTAGCCTAGGGACAGGGGGAGGCTATGGCTACACCTTC. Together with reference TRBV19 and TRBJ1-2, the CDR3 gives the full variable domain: DGGITQSPKYLFRKEGQNVTLSCEQNLNHDAMYWYRQDPGQGLRLIYYSQIVNDFQKGDIAEGYSVSREKKESFPLTVTSAQKNPTAFYLCASSLGTGGGYGYTFGSGTRLTVV.

The CDR3 protein is CASSYDRYSNQPQHF. The CDR3 nucleotides are TGTGCCAGCAGTTACGACAGATATAGCAATCAGCCCCAGCATTTT. The rearrangement joins TRBV6-5 to TRBJ1-5, with D perhaps matching TRBD1 (5 bases). CDR1 MNHEY and CDR2 SVGAGI come from the germline V gene. Trimming took off 2 bases at V and 0 bases at J, with 8 bases between the two ends. This CDR3 has 15 residues.

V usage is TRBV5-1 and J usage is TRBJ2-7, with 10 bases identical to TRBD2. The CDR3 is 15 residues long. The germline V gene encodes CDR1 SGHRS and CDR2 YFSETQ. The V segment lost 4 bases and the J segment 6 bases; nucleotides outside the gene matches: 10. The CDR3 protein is CASSPTLSGGTEQYF. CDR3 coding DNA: TGCGCCAGCAGCCCCACCCTTAGCGGGGGGACCGAGCAGTACTTC.

The CDR3 here is CASSSGGPHTGELFF. DNA for the CDR3: TGTGCCAGCAGCTCCGGGGGTCCCCACACCGGGGAGCTGTTTTTT. The V call is TRBV7-3, the J call TRBJ2-2, with D perhaps TRBD2 (6 bases). The CDR3 sequence is 15 residues long. Germline CDR1 and CDR2: SGHTA and FQGTGA. Trimming took 4 bases from V and 3 from J, leaving 12 bases between them. Drawing the rest from reference TRBV7-3 and TRBJ2-2, the complete variable domain is GAGVSQTPSNKVTEKGKYVELRCDPISGHTALYWYRQSLGQGPEFLIYFQGTGAADDSGLPNDRFFAVRPEGSVSTLKIQRTERGDSAVYLCASSSGGPHTGELFFGEGSRLTVL.

The CDR3 spells CASSTTGIYGYTF. CDR3 in DNA: TGTGCCAGCAGCACAACAGGGATCTATGGCTACACCTTC. The chain employs TRBV2 and TRBJ1-2, with a possible D match to TRBD1 (6 bases). This CDR3 has 13 amino acids. CDR1 is SNHLY, CDR2 FYNNEI, per germline. Trimming removed 6 bases from V and 4 bases from J, with 12 bases in between.

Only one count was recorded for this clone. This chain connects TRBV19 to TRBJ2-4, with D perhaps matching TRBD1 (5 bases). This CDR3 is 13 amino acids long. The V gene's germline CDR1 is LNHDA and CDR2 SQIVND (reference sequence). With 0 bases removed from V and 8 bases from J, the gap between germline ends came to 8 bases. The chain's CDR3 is CASSIDREYIQYF. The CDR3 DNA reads TGTGCCAGTAGTATAGACAGGGAATACATTCAGTACTTC.

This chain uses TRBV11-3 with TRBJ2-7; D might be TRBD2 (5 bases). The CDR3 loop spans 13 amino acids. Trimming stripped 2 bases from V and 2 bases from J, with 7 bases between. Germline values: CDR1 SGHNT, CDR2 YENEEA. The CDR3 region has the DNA TGTGCCAGCAGCTTAAAGACTACCTACGAGCAGTACTTC. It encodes CASSLKTTYEQYF.

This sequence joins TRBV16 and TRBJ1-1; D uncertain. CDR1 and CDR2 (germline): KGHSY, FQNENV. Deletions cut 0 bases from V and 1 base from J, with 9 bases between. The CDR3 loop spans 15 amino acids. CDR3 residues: CASSQSVQWNTEAFF. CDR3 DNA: TGTGCCAGCAGCCAATCGGTACAGTGGAACACTGAAGCTTTCTTT.

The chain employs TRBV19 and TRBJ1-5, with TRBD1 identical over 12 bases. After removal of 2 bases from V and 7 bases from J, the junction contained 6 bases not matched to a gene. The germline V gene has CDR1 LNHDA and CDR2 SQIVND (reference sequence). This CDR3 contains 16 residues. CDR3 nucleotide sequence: TGTGCCAGTAGTATACCGGGACAGGGGGCCAGGCAGCCCCAGCATTTT. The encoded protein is CASSIPGQGARQPQHF. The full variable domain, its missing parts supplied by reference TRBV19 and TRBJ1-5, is DGGITQSPKYLFRKEGQNVTLSCEQNLNHDAMYWYRQDPGQGLRLIYYSQIVNDFQKGDIAEGYSVSREKKESFPLTVTSAQKNPTAFYLCASSIPGQGARQPQHFGDGTRLSIL.

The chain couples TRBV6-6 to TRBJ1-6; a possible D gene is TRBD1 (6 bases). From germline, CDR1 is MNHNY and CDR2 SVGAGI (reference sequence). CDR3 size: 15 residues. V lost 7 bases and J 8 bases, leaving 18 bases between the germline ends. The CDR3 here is CASKGGTGRDSPLHF. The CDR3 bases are TGTGCCAGCAAGGGGGGCACAGGGAGGGATTCACCCCTCCACTTT.

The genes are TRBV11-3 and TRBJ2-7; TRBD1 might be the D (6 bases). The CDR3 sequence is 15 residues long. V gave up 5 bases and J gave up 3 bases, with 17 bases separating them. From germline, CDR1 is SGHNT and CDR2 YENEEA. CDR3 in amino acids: CASSISNTGFYEQYF. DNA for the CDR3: TGTGCCAGCAGCATCTCCAATACAGGGTTCTACGAGCAGTACTTC.

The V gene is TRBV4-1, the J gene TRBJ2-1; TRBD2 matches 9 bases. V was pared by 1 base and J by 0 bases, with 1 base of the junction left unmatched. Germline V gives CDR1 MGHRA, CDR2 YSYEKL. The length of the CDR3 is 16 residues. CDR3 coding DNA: TGCGCCAGCAGCCAAGTAGCGGGGGACTCCTACAATGAGCAGTTCTTC. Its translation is CASSQVAGDSYNEQFF.

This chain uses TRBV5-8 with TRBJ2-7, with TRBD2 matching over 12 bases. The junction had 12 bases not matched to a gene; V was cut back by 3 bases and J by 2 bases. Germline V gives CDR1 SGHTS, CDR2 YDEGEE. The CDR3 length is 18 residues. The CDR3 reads CASSWTSGVNLPAYEQYF. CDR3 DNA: TGTGCCAGCAGCTGGACTAGCGGGGTTAATTTGCCAGCCTACGAGCAGTACTTC.